Reported below is one T cell receptor (beta chain). Its antigen is not known. The sample comes from a study of T cell responses to AZD1222 COVID-19 vaccine. Study-level findings and limits: Variant regions that are unmutated are reportedly the target of nearly half of spike-specific TCRs. Repertoires were collected only later (after the peak T cell response had occurred). Increased Spike-specific TCR breadth and depth were observed after two AZD1222 doses.

Germline loops: CDR1 MNHEY, CDR2 SMNVEV (reference sequence). The CDR3 is made up of 15 amino acids. Trimming pared 4 bases from V and 0 bases from J, leaving 10 bases between. Assay: immunoSEQ multiplex PCR; the TCRdb copy retains only in-frame clones and omits some. This table has some 170,000 clones, just under 90% appearing once. This TCR was sampled from an adult who received the MenACWY meningococcal vaccine as a control. The chain is built from TRBV27 and TRBJ2-1, with a possible D match to TRBD1 (5 bases). This specimen was peripheral blood, taken 28 days after the second dose of the MenACWY control vaccine. The CDR3, as DNA: TGTGCCAGCAGTTCACCGACAGCCTCCTACAATGAGCAGTTCTTC. Amino acid sequence: CASSSPTASYNEQFF.